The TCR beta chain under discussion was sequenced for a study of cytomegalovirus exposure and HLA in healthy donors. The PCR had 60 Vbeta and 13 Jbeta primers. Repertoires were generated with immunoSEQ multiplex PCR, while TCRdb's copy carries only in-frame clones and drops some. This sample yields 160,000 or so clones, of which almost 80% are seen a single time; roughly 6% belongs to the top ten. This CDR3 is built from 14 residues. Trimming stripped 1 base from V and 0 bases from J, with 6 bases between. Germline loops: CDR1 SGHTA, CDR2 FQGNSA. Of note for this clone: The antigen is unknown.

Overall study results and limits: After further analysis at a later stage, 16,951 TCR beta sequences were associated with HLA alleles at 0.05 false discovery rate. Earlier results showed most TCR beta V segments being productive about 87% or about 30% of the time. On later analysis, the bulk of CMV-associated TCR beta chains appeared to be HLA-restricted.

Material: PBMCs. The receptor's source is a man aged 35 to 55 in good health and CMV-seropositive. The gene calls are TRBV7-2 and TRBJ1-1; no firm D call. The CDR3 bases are TGTGCCAGCAGCTTAGGGCCTTTGAACACTGAAGCTTTCTTT. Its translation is CASSLGPLNTEAFF.